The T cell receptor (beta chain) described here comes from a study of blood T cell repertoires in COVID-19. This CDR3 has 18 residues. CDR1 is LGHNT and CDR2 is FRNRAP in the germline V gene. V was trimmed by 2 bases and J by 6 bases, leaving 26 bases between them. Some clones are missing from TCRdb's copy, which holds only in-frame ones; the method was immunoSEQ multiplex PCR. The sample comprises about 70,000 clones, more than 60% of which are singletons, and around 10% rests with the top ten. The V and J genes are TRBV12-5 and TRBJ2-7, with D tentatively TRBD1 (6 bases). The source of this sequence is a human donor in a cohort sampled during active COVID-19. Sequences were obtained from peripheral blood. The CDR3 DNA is TGTGCTAGTGGTTTGCCACCCTCCCCCGGGACATCGCTTCCCGAGCAGTACTTC. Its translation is CASGLPPSPGTSLPEQYF. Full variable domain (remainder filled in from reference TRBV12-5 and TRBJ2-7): DARVTQTPRHKVTEMGQEVTMRCQPILGHNTVFWYRQTMMQGLELLAYFRNRAPLDDSGMPKDRFSAEMPDATLATLKIQPSEPRDSAVYFCASGLPPSPGTSLPEQYFGPGTRLTVT.